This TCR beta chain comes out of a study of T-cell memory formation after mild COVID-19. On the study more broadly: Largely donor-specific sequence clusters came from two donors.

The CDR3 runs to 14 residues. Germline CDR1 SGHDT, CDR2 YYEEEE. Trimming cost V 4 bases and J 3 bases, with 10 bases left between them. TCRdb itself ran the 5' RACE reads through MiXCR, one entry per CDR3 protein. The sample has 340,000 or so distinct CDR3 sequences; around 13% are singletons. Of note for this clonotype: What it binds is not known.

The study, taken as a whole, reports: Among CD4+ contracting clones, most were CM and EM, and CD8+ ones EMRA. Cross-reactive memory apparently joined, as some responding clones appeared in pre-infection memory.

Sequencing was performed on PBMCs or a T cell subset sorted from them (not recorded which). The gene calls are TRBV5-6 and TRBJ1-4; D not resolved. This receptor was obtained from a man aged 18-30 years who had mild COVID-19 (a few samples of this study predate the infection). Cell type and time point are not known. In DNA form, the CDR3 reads TGTGCCAGCAGCACCTTGTATGCTAATGAAAAACTGTTTTTT. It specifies CASSTLYANEKLFF.